These T cell receptor beta chains were read from a single sample in a study of T cells after yellow fever vaccination. In TCRdb, the 5' RACE reads were re-called with MiXCR into one record per CDR3 protein. The sample carries about 360,000 distinct CDR3 sequences, 6.2% recorded once. The sequenced sample was PBMCs, obtained 5 days after the yellow fever booster vaccination. Receptors originate from a young man who received the YFV17D yellow fever vaccine. CDR3s include the opening cysteine and the closing phenylalanine or tryptophan. D genes are given only for firm matches. For some rows the clone size is stated as once, few or many, or as a class when expanded; others skip it.

>-|many|TRBV5-1|TRBJ2-2
TGCGCCAGCAGCGGCGGTGTGGGTACCGGGGAGCTGTTTTTT
CASSGGVGTGELFF
>TRBD2|-|TRBV3-1|TRBJ2-1
TGTGCCAGCAGCCAAGGTGGACTAGCCTGGGAGCAGTTCTTC
CASSQGGLAWEQFF
>TRBD2|-|TRBV20-1|TRBJ2-2
TGCAGTGCTCAAGGGTCGGCTAGCGGTCCGAACAAGCTGTTTTTT
CSAQGSASGPNKLFF
>-|-|TRBV6-1|TRBJ1-5
TGTGCCAGCAGCGACACGGGGGTACTTCAGCCCCAGCATTTT
CASSDTGVLQPQHF
>TRBD2|few|TRBV12-3/TRBV12-4|TRBJ2-7
TGTGCCAGCAGCCGGGCGGGGGTCTCCTACGAGCAGTACTTC
CASSRAGVSYEQYF
>-|-|TRBV7-2|TRBJ1-5
TGTGCCAGCAGCTTAGGGGGGCCGGGTCAGCCCCAGCATTTT
CASSLGGPGQPQHF
>-|few|TRBV6-1|TRBJ1-4
TGTGCCAGCAAGGGAAACCGGCAGGCCCTCGTTAATGAAAAACTGTTTTTT
CASKGNRQALVNEKLFF
>-|few|TRBV28|TRBJ2-7
TGTGCCAGCAGTTTAGGCGTACAGGGACCACCCTACGAGCAGTACTTC
CASSLGVQGPPYEQYF
>-|-|TRBV30|TRBJ1-4
TGTGCCTGGAGAAGGACGGCAGAAAAACTGTTTTTT
CAWRRTAEKLFF
>-|-|TRBV11-2|TRBJ2-3
TGTGCCAGCAGCTTAGTACTTCGCATAAGCACAGATACGCAGTATTTT
CASSLVLRISTDTQYF
>TRBD1|-|TRBV2|TRBJ2-2
TGTGCCAGCAGTCTAGGACAGGGGGTTGGGGGGGTAACCGGGGAGCTGTTTTTT
CASSLGQGVGGVTGELFF
>-|many|TRBV7-2|TRBJ2-3
TGTGCCAGCAGCTTAGGGGCGGTTGATACGCAGTATTTT
CASSLGAVDTQYF
>-|-|TRBV6-5|TRBJ2-6
TGTGCCAGCAGTTACTCGAGCAGAACTAAAACTGGGGCCAACGTCCTGACTTTC
CASSYSSRTKTGANVLTF
>-|many|TRBV6-2/TRBV6-3|TRBJ2-3
TGTGCCAGCAGTCTTCGTCAGCCGAGAACAGATACGCAGTATTTT
CASSLRQPRTDTQYF
>TRBD2|-|TRBV6-5|TRBJ2-7
TGTGCCAGCAGTTACTCGACGGGGGGAAAAGGTAACGAGCAGTACTTC
CASSYSTGGKGNEQYF
>-|-|TRBV5-4|TRBJ2-1
TGTGCCAGCAGCCCAAAGTCTACATCCTACAATGAGCAGTTCTTC
CASSPKSTSYNEQFF
>-|few|TRBV20-1|TRBJ1-3
TGCAGTGCTCAGGACTCGATCTCTGGAAACACCATATATTTT
CSAQDSISGNTIYF
>TRBD2|-|TRBV7-2|TRBJ2-5
TGTGCCAGCAGCTTAGAAGGGACTAGCGGTCACAGGCCCCAGTACTTC
CASSLEGTSGHRPQYF
>-|-|TRBV20-1|TRBJ2-3
TGCAGTGCTAGTCGGGAAAGGGGGGACCTATTGTCGGTCACAGATACGCAGTATTTT
CSASRERGDLLSVTDTQYF
>-|-|TRBV5-1|TRBJ2-2
TGCGCCAGCAGCCTCCAGGGAGGCCATCGGTCCGGGGAGCTGTTTTTT
CASSLQGGHRSGELFF
>TRBD1|few|TRBV19|TRBJ1-5
TGTGCCAGTAGTATAGGACGGGACAGGGCGAGTGATCAGCCCCAGCATTTT
CASSIGRDRASDQPQHF
>-|few|TRBV18|TRBJ2-1
TGTGCCAGCTCACCGCATTCAGAGCAGTTCTTC
CASSPHSEQFF
>-|many|TRBV7-9|TRBJ1-5
TGTGCCAGCAGCCGCTGGGGGGGTCAGCCCCAGCATTTT
CASSRWGGQPQHF
>-|-|TRBV27|TRBJ2-3
TGTGCCAGCTGGACTTATCAAAGCACAGATACGCAGTATTTT
CASWTYQSTDTQYF
>TRBD2|few|TRBV3-1|TRBJ2-3
TGTGCCTCCAGCCATTCGGGAGGGCCCGCAGATACGCAGTATTTT
CASSHSGGPADTQYF
>-|few|TRBV6-6|TRBJ2-1
TGTGCCAGCAGTTACCCCCGGGATGAGCAGTTCTTC
CASSYPRDEQFF
>-|-|TRBV30|TRBJ1-3
TGTGCCTGGACCTGGCGTGGAAACACCATATATTTT
CAWTWRGNTIYF